A selection of T cell receptor beta chains follows, all from one sample in a study of T cell responses to AZD1222 COVID-19 vaccine. The method was immunoSEQ multiplex PCR; TCRdb's version includes in-frame clones alone and lacks a portion of them. The data contain over 120,000 clones, roughly nine tenths of them singletons. The sequenced sample was peripheral blood, obtained 28 days after the second AZD1222 dose. Receptors originate from an adult who received the AZD1222 COVID-19 vaccine. Both conserved end residues are part of each CDR3. A D gene is named only where the DNA matches it firmly. Clone size is not always given. Where it is, it says once, few, many or a class for expanded clones.

DNA: TGTGCCAGCAGCTCCGATTTAGCGGGACGAAACAATGAGCAGTTCTTC; CDR3: CASSSDLAGRNNEQFF; V: TRBV13; size: .; J: TRBJ2-1; D: TRBD2
DNA: TGCAGCGTTGGACCCCCCACCGGGGAGCTGTTTTTT; CDR3: CSVGPPTGELFF; V: TRBV29-1; size: .; J: TRBJ2-2; D: .
DNA: TGCGCCAGCAGCCGAAGGGCTAATAATTCACCCCTCCACTTT; CDR3: CASSRRANNSPLHF; V: TRBV4-3; size: .; J: TRBJ1-6; D: .
DNA: TGTGCCAGCAGCCCACGACTGTCAAATCAGCCCCAGCATTTT; CDR3: CASSPRLSNQPQHF; V: TRBV7-2; size: .; J: TRBJ1-5; D: .
DNA: TGTGCCAGCAGGAGCGGGACAGGGCTCGTTGAAGCTTTCTTT; CDR3: CASRSGTGLVEAFF; V: TRBV27; size: few; J: TRBJ1-1; D: TRBD1
DNA: TGTGCCTGGGGATCTGGCACCTACAATGAGCAGTTCTTC; CDR3: CAWGSGTYNEQFF; V: TRBV30; size: once; J: TRBJ2-1; D: .
DNA: TGTGCCAGCAGGTTTAGGCCCGGGGAGCTGTTTTTT; CDR3: CASRFRPGELFF; V: TRBV25-1; size: .; J: TRBJ2-2; D: .
DNA: TGTGCCAGCAGCCCAACAGGGGCGAGCGGGGGGAACCTGTTCTTC; CDR3: CASSPTGASGGNLFF; V: TRBV7-3; size: .; J: TRBJ2-1; D: TRBD2
DNA: TGTGCCAGCAGCCTCCGGACTAGCGGAGGGGGTGGGAGTTCAAATACGCAGTATTTT; CDR3: CASSLRTSGGGGSSNTQYF; V: TRBV9; size: .; J: TRBJ2-3; D: TRBD2
DNA: TGTGCCAGCAGGAAACAGGGGAACACCGGGGAGCTGTTTTTT; CDR3: CASRKQGNTGELFF; V: TRBV3-1/TRBV3-2; size: .; J: TRBJ2-2; D: .
DNA: TGTGCCAGCAGTTTAAACGGCCGACTAAGACCGCTGGGGGAGCAGTACTTC; CDR3: CASSLNGRLRPLGEQYF; V: TRBV28; size: .; J: TRBJ2-7; D: .
DNA: TGTGCCAGTAGCAGGGGGGACAGTGACGTATATGGCTACACCTTC; CDR3: CASSRGDSDVYGYTF; V: TRBV19; size: .; J: TRBJ1-2; D: TRBD1
DNA: TGTGCCAGCAGCTACACGGCCCTTGGGAGGAATGAGCAGTTCTTC; CDR3: CASSYTALGRNEQFF; V: TRBV27; size: few; J: TRBJ2-1; D: .
DNA: TGCGCCAGCAGCCGGGACCTCTCCTACGAGCAGTACTTC; CDR3: CASSRDLSYEQYF; V: TRBV4-3; size: .; J: TRBJ2-7; D: .
DNA: TGTGCTAGTGCCTGGGGATTGGAGCCCCAGCATTTT; CDR3: CASAWGLEPQHF; V: TRBV12-5; size: .; J: TRBJ1-5; D: .
DNA: TGTGCCTGGAGTCCCCTGGACAGGCAGCCCCAGCATTTT; CDR3: CAWSPLDRQPQHF; V: TRBV30; size: .; J: TRBJ1-5; D: TRBD1
DNA: TGTGCCAGCAGCCAATCTCTGGCCCCACAGAACACTGAAGCTTTCTTT; CDR3: CASSQSLAPQNTEAFF; V: TRBV16; size: once; J: TRBJ1-1; D: .
DNA: TGTGCCAGCAGTTTCGGGACAGCCCTCTCTGGCTACACCTTC; CDR3: CASSFGTALSGYTF; V: TRBV27; size: .; J: TRBJ1-2; D: TRBD1
DNA: TGTGCCAGCAGCTTTCAACGCGGGCGGGGGAATGAGCAGTTCTTC; CDR3: CASSFQRGRGNEQFF; V: TRBV7-2; size: .; J: TRBJ2-1; D: TRBD2
DNA: TGTGCCAGCAGCTTAAGTTACGGTAACAATGAGCAGTTCTTC; CDR3: CASSLSYGNNEQFF; V: TRBV11-2; size: .; J: TRBJ2-1; D: .
DNA: TGTGCCACCAGTTCGAGGACAGGGGAGACAGATACGCAGTATTTT; CDR3: CATSSRTGETDTQYF; V: TRBV24-1; size: .; J: TRBJ2-3; D: TRBD1
DNA: TGTGCCAGCAGCTTAGCGCTGGGGACGTCCTACGAGCAGTACTTC; CDR3: CASSLALGTSYEQYF; V: TRBV7-8; size: .; J: TRBJ2-7; D: .
DNA: TGCGCCAGCAACATGCAGGGGGATACCGGGGAGCTGTTTTTT; CDR3: CASNMQGDTGELFF; V: TRBV5-1; size: .; J: TRBJ2-2; D: TRBD1
DNA: TGTGCCAGCAGGGCTAACGGGGATACGCAGTATTTT; CDR3: CASRANGDTQYF; V: TRBV9; size: .; J: TRBJ2-3; D: .
DNA: TGTGCCAGCAGCGGGCAGGGGGACGAATGGGATACGCAGTATTTT; CDR3: CASSGQGDEWDTQYF; V: TRBV28; size: once; J: TRBJ2-3; D: TRBD1
DNA: TGTGCCTGGAGTGTACAGTATGGCTACACCTTC; CDR3: CAWSVQYGYTF; V: TRBV30; size: .; J: TRBJ1-2; D: .
DNA: TGTGCCAGCAGACTAGCGGGAGGGCCGGTTTACGAGCAGTACTTC; CDR3: CASRLAGGPVYEQYF; V: TRBV2; size: .; J: TRBJ2-7; D: TRBD2
DNA: TGTGCCAGCGCGGGACAGGGCGATTCACCCCTCCACTTT; CDR3: CASAGQGDSPLHF; V: TRBV9; size: .; J: TRBJ1-6; D: TRBD1
DNA: TGCAGTGCTGAGTTCTCACCCCTCCACTTT; CDR3: CSAEFSPLHF; V: TRBV20-1; size: .; J: TRBJ1-6; D: .
DNA: TGTGCCAGCAACGACGGGACTAGCGGGAGTGTCTACAATGAGCAGTTCTTC; CDR3: CASNDGTSGSVYNEQFF; V: TRBV2; size: .; J: TRBJ2-1; D: TRBD2
DNA: TGTGCCAGTAGTAACTTAGCGGTAAGCACCTACAATGAGCAGTTCTTC; CDR3: CASSNLAVSTYNEQFF; V: TRBV19; size: .; J: TRBJ2-1; D: .
DNA: TGTGCCAGCAGCTTAGGTTTTAGACCGCCGAACACTGAAGCTTTCTTT; CDR3: CASSLGFRPPNTEAFF; V: TRBV7-9; size: .; J: TRBJ1-1; D: .
DNA: TGTGCCAGCAACGGGGGCCGACCCCCGAACACTGAAGCTTTCTTT; CDR3: CASNGGRPPNTEAFF; V: TRBV27; size: .; J: TRBJ1-1; D: .
DNA: TGCAGCGTTGAAGATTTTGGGGGGAATGAGCAGTTCTTC; CDR3: CSVEDFGGNEQFF; V: TRBV29-1; size: .; J: TRBJ2-1; D: .
DNA: TGTGCCAGCAGCCGTTGGGACAGTTATAATGAAAAACTGTTTTTT; CDR3: CASSRWDSYNEKLFF; V: TRBV7-2; size: once; J: TRBJ1-4; D: TRBD1
DNA: TGTGCCAGCAGCCTTGAATCCGGGGGTTCCGGGGAGCTGTTTTTT; CDR3: CASSLESGGSGELFF; V: TRBV7-2; size: .; J: TRBJ2-2; D: .
DNA: TGTGCCAGATCTAGCGTTTACAATGAGCAGTTCTTC; CDR3: CARSSVYNEQFF; V: TRBV30; size: .; J: TRBJ2-1; D: .
DNA: TGTGCCTGGAATTATCCAGGTTCGGATCAGCCCCAGCATTTT; CDR3: CAWNYPGSDQPQHF; V: TRBV30; size: .; J: TRBJ1-5; D: .
DNA: TGTGCCAGCAGCCAAGATGGGGACTGGAATCAGCCCCAGCATTTT; CDR3: CASSQDGDWNQPQHF; V: TRBV4-2; size: .; J: TRBJ1-5; D: .
DNA: TGTGCCAGCAGTTACGGGGGGAACACTGAAGCTTTCTTT; CDR3: CASSYGGNTEAFF; V: TRBV6-5; size: once; J: TRBJ1-1; D: .
DNA: TGTGCCAGCAGCTTAGTCGTAGCACAGATCAATCAGCCCCAGCATTTT; CDR3: CASSLVVAQINQPQHF; V: TRBV7-8; size: .; J: TRBJ1-5; D: .